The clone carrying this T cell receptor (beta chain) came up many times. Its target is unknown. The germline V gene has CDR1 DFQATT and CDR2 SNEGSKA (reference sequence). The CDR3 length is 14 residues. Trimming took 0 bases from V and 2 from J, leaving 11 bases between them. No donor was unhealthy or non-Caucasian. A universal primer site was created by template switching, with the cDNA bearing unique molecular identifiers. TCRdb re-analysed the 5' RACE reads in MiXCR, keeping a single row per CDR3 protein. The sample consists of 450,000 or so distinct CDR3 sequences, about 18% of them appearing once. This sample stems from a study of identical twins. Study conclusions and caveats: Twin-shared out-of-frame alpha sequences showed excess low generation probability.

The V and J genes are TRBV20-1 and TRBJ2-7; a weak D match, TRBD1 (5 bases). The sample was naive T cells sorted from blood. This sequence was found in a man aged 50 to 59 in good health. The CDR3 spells CSARDAGFTYEQYF. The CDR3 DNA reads TGCAGTGCTAGAGATGCAGGGTTTACCTACGAGCAGTACTTC.